Following are 5 T cell receptor beta chains from one sample sequenced in a study of cytomegalovirus exposure and HLA in healthy donors. Researchers ran the PCR with 60 Vbeta and 13 Jbeta primers. Data came from immunoSEQ multiplex PCR; TCRdb stores just in-frame clones and leaves some out. The sample consists of some 150,000 clones, approximately 85% of them appearing once. The source material was PBMCs. The origin of the receptors is a woman between 45 and 60 years old in good health and CMV-seropositive.

This clone turned up a few times. This chain links TRBV6-1 with TRBJ1-5; D remains ambiguous. Per germline, CDR1 MNHNS and CDR2 SASEGT. Trimming shortened V by 5 bases and J by 1 base, and 12 bases separated the two germline ends. The CDR3 is made up of 15 amino acids. CDR3 protein: CASSLAVWSNQPQHF. The CDR3 DNA reads TGTGCCAGCAGTCTGGCAGTATGGAGCAATCAGCCCCAGCATTTT.

The rearrangement links TRBV6-1 to TRBJ1-5; unclear D gene. V lost 7 bases, J lost 2 bases, and 9 bases lay in between. The CDR3 contains 13 residues. The germline gives CDR1 MNHNS, CDR2 SASEGT. Written as DNA, the CDR3 is TGTGCCAGCAAACCCTCGGGCAATCAGCCCCAGCATTTT. Protein product: CASKPSGNQPQHF.

The V gene is TRBV30, the J gene TRBJ2-3; 8 nucleotides match TRBD1. Germline CDR1 GTSNPN, CDR2 SVGIG (reference sequence). V was pared by 0 bases and J by 3 bases, with 8 bases of the junction left unmatched. The CDR3 runs to 16 residues. The CDR3, as DNA: TGTGCCTGGAGTGTATTGGACAGGGAGAAGACAGATACGCAGTATTTT. Amino acid sequence: CAWSVLDREKTDTQYF.

The V call is TRBV5-6, the J call TRBJ1-2; D remains unclear. The CDR3 totals 13 residues. Trimming removed 0 bases at V and 2 bases at J, with 5 bases between. From germline, CDR1 is SGHDT and CDR2 YYEEEE. DNA of the CDR3: TGTGCCAGCAGCTTGGACATAAACTATGGCTACACCTTC. As protein: CASSLDINYGYTF.

The V gene is TRBV27, the J gene TRBJ2-1; D may be TRBD2 (5 bases). Germline V gene lookup returns CDR1 MNHEY and CDR2 SMNVEV (reference sequence). This CDR3 region has 13 residues. The CDR3 nucleotides are TGTGGGGTAGGGAGCACGGATTACAATGAGCAGTTCTTC. As protein: CGVGSTDYNEQFF.